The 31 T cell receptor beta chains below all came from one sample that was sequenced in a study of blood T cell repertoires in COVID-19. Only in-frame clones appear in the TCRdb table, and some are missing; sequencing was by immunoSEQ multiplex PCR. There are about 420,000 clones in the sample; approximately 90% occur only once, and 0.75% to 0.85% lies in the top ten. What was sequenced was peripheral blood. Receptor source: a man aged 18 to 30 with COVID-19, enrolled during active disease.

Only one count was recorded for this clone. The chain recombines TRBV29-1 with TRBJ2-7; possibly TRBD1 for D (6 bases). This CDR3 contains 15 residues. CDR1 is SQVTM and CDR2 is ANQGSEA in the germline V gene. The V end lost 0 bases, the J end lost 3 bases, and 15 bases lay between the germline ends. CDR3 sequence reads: CSVEDESGAVYEQYF. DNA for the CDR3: TGCAGCGTTGAAGATGAATCAGGGGCGGTCTACGAGCAGTACTTC.

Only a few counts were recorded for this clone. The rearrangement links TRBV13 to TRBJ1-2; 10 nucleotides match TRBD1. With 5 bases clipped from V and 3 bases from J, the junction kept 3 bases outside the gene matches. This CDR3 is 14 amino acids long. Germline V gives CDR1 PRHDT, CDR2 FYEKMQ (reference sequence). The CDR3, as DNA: TGTGCCAGCAGCGAAGGGACAGGGGACTATGGCTACACCTTC. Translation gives CASSEGTGDYGYTF.

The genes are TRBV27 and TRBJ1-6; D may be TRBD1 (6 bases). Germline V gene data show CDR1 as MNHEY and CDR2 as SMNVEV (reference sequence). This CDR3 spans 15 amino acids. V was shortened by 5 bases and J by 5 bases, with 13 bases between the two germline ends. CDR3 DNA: TGTGCCAGCAGTCGGTCCAGGGGTAATAATTCACCCCTCCACTTT. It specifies CASSRSRGNNSPLHF.

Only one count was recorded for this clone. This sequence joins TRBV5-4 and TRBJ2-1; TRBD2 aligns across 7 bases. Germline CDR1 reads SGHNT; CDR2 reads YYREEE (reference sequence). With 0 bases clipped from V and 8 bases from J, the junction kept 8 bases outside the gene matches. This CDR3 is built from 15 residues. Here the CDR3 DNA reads TGTGCCAGCAGCTTGGCCGGCGGGAGCCTCCATGAGCAGTTCTTC. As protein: CASSLAGGSLHEQFF.

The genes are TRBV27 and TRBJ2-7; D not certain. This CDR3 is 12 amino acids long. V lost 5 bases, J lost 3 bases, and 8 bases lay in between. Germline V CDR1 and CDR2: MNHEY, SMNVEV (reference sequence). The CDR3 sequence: CASSPSIYEQYF. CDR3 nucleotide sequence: TGTGCCAGCAGTCCAAGCATCTACGAGCAGTACTTC.

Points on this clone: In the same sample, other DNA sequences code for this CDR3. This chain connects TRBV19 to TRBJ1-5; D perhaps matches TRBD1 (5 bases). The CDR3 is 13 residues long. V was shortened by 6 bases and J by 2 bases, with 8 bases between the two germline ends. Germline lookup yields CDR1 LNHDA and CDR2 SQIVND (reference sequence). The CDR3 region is CASSGGGNQPQHF. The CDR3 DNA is TGTGCCAGTAGCGGAGGGGGCAATCAGCCCCAGCATTTT.

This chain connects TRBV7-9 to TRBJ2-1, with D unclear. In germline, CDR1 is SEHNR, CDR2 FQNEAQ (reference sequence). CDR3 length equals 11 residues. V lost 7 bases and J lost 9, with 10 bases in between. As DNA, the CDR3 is TGTGCCAGCACCATCATCGGTGAGCAGTTCTTC. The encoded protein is CASTIIGEQFF.

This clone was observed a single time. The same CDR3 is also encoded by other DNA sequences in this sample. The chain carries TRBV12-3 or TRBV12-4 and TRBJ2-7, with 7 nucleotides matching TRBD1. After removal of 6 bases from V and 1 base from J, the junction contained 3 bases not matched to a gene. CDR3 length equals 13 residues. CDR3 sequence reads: CASRGDRSYEQYF. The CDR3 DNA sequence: TGTGCCAGCAGGGGGGACAGATCCTACGAGCAGTACTTC.

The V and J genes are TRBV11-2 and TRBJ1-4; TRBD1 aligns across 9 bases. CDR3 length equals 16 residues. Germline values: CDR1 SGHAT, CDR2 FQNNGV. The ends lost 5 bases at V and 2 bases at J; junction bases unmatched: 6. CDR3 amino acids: CASSRGTGLTNEKLFF. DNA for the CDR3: TGTGCCAGCAGCCGGGGGACAGGGTTGACTAATGAAAAACTGTTTTTT.

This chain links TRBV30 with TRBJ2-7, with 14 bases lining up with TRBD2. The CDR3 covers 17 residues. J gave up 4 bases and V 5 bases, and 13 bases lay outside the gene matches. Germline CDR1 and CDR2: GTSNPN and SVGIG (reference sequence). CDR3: CAWSNPGLAGAFYEQYF. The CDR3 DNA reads TGTGCCTGGTCCAACCCGGGACTAGCGGGGGCTTTTTACGAGCAGTACTTC.

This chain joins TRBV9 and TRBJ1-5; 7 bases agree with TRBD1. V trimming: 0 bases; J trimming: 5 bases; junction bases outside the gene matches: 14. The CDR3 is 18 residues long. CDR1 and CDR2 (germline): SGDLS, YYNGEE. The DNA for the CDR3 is TGTGCCAGCAGCGTAGCGAGACAGGGTGATCCCGTTGATCAGCCCCAGCATTTT. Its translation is CASSVARQGDPVDQPQHF.

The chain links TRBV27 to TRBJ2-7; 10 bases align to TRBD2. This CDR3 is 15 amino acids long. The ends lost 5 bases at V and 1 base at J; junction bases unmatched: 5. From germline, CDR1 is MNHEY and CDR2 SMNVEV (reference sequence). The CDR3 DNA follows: TGTGCCAGCAGTCAGACTAGCGGGCAATCCTACGAGCAGTACTTC. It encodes CASSQTSGQSYEQYF.

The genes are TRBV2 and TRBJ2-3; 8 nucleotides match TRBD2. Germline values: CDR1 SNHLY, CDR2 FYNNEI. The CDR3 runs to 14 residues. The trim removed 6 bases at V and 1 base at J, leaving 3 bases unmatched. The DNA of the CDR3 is TGTGCCAGCAGAACGACTAGCGGCACAGATACGCAGTATTTT. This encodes CASRTTSGTDTQYF.

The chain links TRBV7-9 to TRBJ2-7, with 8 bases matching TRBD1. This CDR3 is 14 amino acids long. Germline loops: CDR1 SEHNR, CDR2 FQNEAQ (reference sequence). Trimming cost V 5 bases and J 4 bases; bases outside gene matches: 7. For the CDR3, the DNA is TGTGCCAGCAGCCCCACAGGGGGTGCGTACGAGCAGTACTTC. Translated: CASSPTGGAYEQYF.

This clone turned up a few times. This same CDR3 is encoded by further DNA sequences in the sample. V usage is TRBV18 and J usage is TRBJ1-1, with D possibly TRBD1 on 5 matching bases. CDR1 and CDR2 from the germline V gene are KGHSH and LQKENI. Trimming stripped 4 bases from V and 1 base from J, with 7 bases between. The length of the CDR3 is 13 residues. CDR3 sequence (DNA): TGTGCCAGCTCACGGGGCGGGAACACTGAAGCTTTCTTT. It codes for CASSRGGNTEAFF.

CDR3 nucleotides: TGTGCCAGCAGAACACCGGGACAGGGGGCTGGGGCCCAGTACTTC. This sequence encodes CASRTPGQGAGAQYF. This rearrangement joins TRBV6-5 to TRBJ2-5; 12 bases align to TRBD1. The CDR3 has 15 residues. J was trimmed by 9 bases and V by 6 bases; bases with no gene match: 11. Germline V CDR1 and CDR2: MNHEY, SVGAGI.

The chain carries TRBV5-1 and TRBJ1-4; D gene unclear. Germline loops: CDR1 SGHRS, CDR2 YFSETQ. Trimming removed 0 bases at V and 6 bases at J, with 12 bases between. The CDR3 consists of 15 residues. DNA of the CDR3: TGCGCCAGCAGCTTGGCGGGGAGCTCGGATGAAAAACTGTTTTTT. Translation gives CASSLAGSSDEKLFF.

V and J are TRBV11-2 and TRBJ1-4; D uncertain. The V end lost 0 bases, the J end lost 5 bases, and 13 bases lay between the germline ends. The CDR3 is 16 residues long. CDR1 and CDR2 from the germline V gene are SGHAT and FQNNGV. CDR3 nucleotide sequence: TGTGCCAGCAGCTTAGATCGGGGTGGGCAGAATGAAAAACTGTTTTTT. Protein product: CASSLDRGGQNEKLFF.

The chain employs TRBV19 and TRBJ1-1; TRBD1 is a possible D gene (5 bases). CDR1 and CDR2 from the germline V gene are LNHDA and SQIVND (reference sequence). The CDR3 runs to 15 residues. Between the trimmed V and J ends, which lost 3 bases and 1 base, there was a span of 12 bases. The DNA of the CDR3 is TGTGCCAGTAGTATCGGCGGGGGTCGGAACACTGAAGCTTTCTTT. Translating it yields CASSIGGGRNTEAFF. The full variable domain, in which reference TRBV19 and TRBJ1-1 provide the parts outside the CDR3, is DGGITQSPKYLFRKEGQNVTLSCEQNLNHDAMYWYRQDPGQGLRLIYYSQIVNDFQKGDIAEGYSVSREKKESFPLTVTSAQKNPTAFYLCASSIGGGRNTEAFFGQGTRLTVV.

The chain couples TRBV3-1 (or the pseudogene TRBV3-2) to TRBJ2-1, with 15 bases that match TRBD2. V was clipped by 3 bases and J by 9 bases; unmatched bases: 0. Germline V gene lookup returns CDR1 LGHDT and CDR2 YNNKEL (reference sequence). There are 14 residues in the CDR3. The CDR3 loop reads CASSQGLAGGEQFF. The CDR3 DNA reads TGTGCCAGCAGCCAGGGACTAGCGGGAGGTGAGCAGTTCTTC.

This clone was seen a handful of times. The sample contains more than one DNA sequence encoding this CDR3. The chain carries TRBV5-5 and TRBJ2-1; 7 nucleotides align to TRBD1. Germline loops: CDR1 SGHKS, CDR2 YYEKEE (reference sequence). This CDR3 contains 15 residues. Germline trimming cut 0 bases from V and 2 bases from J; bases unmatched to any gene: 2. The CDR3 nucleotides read TGTGCCAGCAGCTTGGGGCAGGGGGCCTACAATGAGCAGTTCTTC. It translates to CASSLGQGAYNEQFF.

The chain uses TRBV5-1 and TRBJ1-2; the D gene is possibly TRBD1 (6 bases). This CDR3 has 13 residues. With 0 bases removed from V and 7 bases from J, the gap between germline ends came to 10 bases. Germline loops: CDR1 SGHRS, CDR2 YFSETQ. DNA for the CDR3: TGCGCCAGCAGCTTGGCAGGGGAGGGTGGCTACACCTTC. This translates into CASSLAGEGGYTF.

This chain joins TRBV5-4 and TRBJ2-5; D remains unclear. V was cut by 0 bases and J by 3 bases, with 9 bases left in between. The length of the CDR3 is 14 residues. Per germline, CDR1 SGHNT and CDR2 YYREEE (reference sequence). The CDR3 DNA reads TGTGCCAGCAGCTTGGCCAGTAGCAAAGAGACCCAGTACTTC. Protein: CASSLASSKETQYF.

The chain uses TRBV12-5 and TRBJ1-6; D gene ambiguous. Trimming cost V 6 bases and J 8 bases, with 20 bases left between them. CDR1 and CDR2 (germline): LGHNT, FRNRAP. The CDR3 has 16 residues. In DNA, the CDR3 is TGTGCTAGTGGCCGGAGGGTTGAGGATCCCGATTCACCCCTCCACTTT. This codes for CASGRRVEDPDSPLHF.

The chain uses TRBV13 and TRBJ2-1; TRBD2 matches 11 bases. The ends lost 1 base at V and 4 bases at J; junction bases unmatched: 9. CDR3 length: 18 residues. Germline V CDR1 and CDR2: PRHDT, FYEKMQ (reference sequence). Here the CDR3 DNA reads TGTGCCAGCAGCTTAGCGACTAGCGGGGCCTTGGAGTACAATGAGCAGTTCTTC. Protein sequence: CASSLATSGALEYNEQFF.

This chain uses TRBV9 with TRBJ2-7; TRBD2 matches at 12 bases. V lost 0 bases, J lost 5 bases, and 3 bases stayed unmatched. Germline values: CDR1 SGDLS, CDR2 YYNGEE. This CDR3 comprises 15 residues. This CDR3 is CASSVESSGRDEQYF. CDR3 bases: TGTGCCAGCAGCGTAGAGTCTAGCGGGAGGGACGAGCAGTACTTC.

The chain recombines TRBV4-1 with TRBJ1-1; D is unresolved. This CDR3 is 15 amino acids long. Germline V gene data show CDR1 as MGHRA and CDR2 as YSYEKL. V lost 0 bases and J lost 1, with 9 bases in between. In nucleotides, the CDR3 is TGCGCCAGCAGCCAAGATGGGCAGGAGAACACTGAAGCTTTCTTT. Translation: CASSQDGQENTEAFF.

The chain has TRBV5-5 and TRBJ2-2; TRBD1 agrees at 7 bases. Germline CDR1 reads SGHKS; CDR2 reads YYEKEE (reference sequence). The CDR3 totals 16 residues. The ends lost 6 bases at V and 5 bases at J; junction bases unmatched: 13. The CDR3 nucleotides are TGTGCCAGCACCTCTTTGAAGACAGGGTTAACCGGGGAGCTGTTTTTT. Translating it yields CASTSLKTGLTGELFF.

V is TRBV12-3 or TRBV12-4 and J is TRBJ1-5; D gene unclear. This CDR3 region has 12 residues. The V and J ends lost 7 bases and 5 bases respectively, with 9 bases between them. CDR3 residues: CASTNSDQPQHF. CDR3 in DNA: TGTGCCAGCACCAACTCCGATCAGCCCCAGCATTTT.

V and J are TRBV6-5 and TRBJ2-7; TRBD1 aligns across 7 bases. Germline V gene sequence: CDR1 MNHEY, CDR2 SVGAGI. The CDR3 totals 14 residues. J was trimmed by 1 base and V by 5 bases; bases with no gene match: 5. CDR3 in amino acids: CASSTYRGSYEQYF. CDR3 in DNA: TGTGCCAGCAGTACTTACAGGGGATCCTACGAGCAGTACTTC.

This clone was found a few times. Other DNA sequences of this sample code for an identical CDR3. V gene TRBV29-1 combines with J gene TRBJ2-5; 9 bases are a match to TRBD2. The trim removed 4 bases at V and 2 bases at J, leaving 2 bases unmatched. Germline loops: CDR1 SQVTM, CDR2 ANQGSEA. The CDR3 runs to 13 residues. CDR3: CSVATSGQETQYF. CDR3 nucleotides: TGCAGCGTTGCGACTAGCGGACAAGAGACCCAGTACTTC.